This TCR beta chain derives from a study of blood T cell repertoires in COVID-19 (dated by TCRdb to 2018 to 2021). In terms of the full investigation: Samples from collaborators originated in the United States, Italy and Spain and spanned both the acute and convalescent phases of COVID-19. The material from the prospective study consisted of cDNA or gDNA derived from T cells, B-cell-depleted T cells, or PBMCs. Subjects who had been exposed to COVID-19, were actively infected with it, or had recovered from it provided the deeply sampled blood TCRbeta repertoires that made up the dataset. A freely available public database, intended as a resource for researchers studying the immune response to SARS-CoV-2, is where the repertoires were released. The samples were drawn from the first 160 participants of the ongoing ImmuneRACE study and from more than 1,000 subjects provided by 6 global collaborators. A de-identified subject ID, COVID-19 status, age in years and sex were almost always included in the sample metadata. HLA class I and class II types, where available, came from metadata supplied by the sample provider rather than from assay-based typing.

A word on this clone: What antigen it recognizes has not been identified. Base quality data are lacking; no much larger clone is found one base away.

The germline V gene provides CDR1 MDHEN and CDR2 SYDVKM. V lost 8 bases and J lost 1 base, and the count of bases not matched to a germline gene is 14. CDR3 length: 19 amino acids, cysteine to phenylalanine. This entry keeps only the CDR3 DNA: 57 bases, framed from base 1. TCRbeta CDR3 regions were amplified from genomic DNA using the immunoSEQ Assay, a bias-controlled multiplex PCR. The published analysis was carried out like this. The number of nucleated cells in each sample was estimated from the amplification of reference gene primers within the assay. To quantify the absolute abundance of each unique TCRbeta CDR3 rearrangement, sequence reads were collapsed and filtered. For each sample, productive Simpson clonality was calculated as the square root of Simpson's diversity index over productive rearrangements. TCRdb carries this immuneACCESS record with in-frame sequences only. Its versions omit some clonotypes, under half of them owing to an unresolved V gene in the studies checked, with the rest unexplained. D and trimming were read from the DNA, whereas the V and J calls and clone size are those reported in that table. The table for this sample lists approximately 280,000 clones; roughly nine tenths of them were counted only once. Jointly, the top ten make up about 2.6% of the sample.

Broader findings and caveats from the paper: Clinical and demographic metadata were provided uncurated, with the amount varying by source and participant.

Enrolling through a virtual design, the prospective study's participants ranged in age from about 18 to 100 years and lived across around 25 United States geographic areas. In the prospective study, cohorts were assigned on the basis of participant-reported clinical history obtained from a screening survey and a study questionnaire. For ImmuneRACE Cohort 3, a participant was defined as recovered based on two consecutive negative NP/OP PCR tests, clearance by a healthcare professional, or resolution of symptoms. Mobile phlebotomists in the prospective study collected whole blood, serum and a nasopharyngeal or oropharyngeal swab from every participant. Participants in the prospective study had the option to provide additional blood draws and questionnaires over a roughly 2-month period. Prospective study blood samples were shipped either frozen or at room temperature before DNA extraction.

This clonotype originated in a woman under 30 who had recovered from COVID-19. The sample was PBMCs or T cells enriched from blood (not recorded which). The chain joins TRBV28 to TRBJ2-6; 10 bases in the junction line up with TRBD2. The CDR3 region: CASSRLAGIGPSGANVLTF. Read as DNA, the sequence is TGTGCCAGCTCACGACTAGCGGGCATAGGTCCTTCTGGGGCCAACGTCCTGACTTTC.